This T cell receptor (beta chain) derives from a study of OX40 agonist ivuxolimab in advanced cancers. The overall study: Administration of intravenous ivuxolimab to patients occurred every 2 weeks at 0.01 to 10 mg/kg. Those treated in dose escalation had hepatocellular carcinoma, melanoma, renal cell cancer or head and neck cancer. Findings and limits, study-wide: More expanded clones were seen, on average, in CD8+ T cells than in CD4+.

TCRdb keeps only in-frame clones here, not all; method: immunoSEQ multiplex PCR. The data show approximately 60,000 clones, 88% seen once. No patient had autoimmune disease or received systemic immunosuppression. Concerning this clone: What it binds is not known.

CDR1 is SGHRS, CDR2 YFSETQ, per germline. The junction had 16 bases not matched to a gene; V was cut back by 4 bases and J by 3 bases. The CDR3 contains 18 residues. This TCR came from an adult with an advanced solid tumor such as melanoma, head and neck, liver or kidney cancer. Sequenced material: CD4+ or CD8+ T cells sorted from blood, taken in a trial of the OX40 agonist ivuxolimab. V gene TRBV5-1 combines with J gene TRBJ1-3; the match to TRBD1 covers 7 bases. CDR3: CASSVSALTGDLGNTIYF. In nucleotides, the CDR3 is TGCGCCAGCAGCGTTTCGGCTCTAACAGGGGATCTTGGAAACACCATATATTTT.